The clone carrying this T cell receptor (beta chain) appeared many times. Its antigen is still unknown. This entry comes from a study of T cell repertoires in cytomegalovirus infection. In the study overall: TCR beta signatures that were public indicated CMV infection and matching HLA type. Overall study findings and caveats: CMV-specific TCR beta clonotypes restricted by HLA-C dominated the ex vivo response.

Each CDR3 protein gets one entry after TCRdb re-called the reads with MiXCR. In the table there are about 320,000 distinct CDR3 sequences, around 9.5% of which are singletons. The CDR3 runs 15 residues. V was clipped by 3 bases and J by 8 bases; unmatched bases: 11. Germline V gene lookup returns CDR1 MDHEN and CDR2 SYDVKM. Input material: PBMCs. The chain combines TRBV28 with TRBJ1-1; 8 bases line up with TRBD1. This clonotype originated in a human donor in good health (CMV status not recorded). Some clones in this sample may be carry-over from other donors' samples. This CDR3 is CASSFPDRARVEAFF. In DNA, the CDR3 is TGTGCCAGCAGTTTCCCGGACAGGGCCAGGGTCGAAGCTTTCTTT. The entire variable domain, with the rest obtained from reference TRBV28 and TRBJ1-1, is as follows: DVKVTQSSRYLVKRTGEKVFLECVQDMDHENMFWYRQDPGLGLRLIYFSYDVKMKEKGDIPEGYSVSREKKERFSLILESASTNQTSMYLCASSFPDRARVEAFFGQGTRLTVV.